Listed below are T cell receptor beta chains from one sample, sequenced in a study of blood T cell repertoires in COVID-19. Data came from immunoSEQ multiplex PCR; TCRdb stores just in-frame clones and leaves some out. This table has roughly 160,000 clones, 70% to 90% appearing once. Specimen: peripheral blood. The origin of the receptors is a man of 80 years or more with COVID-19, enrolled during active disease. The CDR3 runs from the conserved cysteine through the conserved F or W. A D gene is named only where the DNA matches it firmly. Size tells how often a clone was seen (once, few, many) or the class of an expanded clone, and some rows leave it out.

cdr3_aa: CATIRDSLATGELFF
cdr3_nt: TGTGCCACTATCCGGGACTCCCTAGCGACCGGGGAGCTGTTTTTT
v_call: TRBV19
clone_size: -
d_call: -
j_call: TRBJ2-2

cdr3_aa: CASSQDRTSRETQYF
cdr3_nt: TGCGCCAGCAGCCAAGATAGGACTAGCAGAGAGACCCAGTACTTC
v_call: TRBV4-1
clone_size: -
d_call: TRBD2
j_call: TRBJ2-5

cdr3_aa: CAPWEGAHQPQHF
cdr3_nt: TGTGCCCCATGGGAGGGCGCCCATCAGCCCCAGCATTTT
v_call: TRBV19
clone_size: -
d_call: -
j_call: TRBJ1-5

cdr3_aa: CASSQVWEETQYF
cdr3_nt: TGCGCCAGCAGCCAAGTTTGGGAGGAGACCCAGTACTTC
v_call: TRBV4-1
clone_size: -
d_call: -
j_call: TRBJ2-5

cdr3_aa: CASGAVGASTDTQYF
cdr3_nt: TGTGCCAGCGGGGCAGTGGGGGCCTCCACAGATACGCAGTATTTT
v_call: TRBV7-2
clone_size: few
d_call: -
j_call: TRBJ2-3

cdr3_aa: CASSIERGTGFNEKLFF
cdr3_nt: TGTGCCAGTAGTATAGAGCGCGGGACAGGCTTTAATGAAAAACTGTTTTTT
v_call: TRBV19
clone_size: -
d_call: TRBD1
j_call: TRBJ1-4

cdr3_aa: CASSLNPDQPQHF
cdr3_nt: TGTGCCAGCAGCTTAAACCCAGATCAGCCCCAGCATTTT
v_call: TRBV5-4
clone_size: -
d_call: -
j_call: TRBJ1-5

cdr3_aa: CASSQNLNRGELFF
cdr3_nt: TGCGCCAGCAGCCAGAACCTGAACAGGGGTGAACTGTTTTTT
v_call: TRBV5-1
clone_size: -
d_call: TRBD1
j_call: TRBJ1-4

cdr3_aa: CASSLQGSYEQYF
cdr3_nt: TGTGCCAGCAGCTTACAGGGGTCCTACGAGCAGTACTTC
v_call: TRBV12-3/TRBV12-4
clone_size: -
d_call: TRBD1
j_call: TRBJ2-7

cdr3_aa: CSVDGGSTDTQYF
cdr3_nt: TGCAGCGTTGACGGGGGGAGCACAGATACGCAGTATTTT
v_call: TRBV29-1
clone_size: -
d_call: TRBD2
j_call: TRBJ2-3

cdr3_aa: CASSLEDPDGYTF
cdr3_nt: TGTGCCAGCAGCTTGGAGGATCCGGATGGCTACACCTTC
v_call: TRBV7-9
clone_size: -
d_call: -
j_call: TRBJ1-2

cdr3_aa: CASSQQGDYGYTF
cdr3_nt: TGTGCCAGCAGCCAACAGGGGGACTATGGCTACACCTTC
v_call: TRBV3-1/TRBV3-2
clone_size: -
d_call: TRBD1
j_call: TRBJ1-2

cdr3_aa: CASSPGRGVEAFF
cdr3_nt: TGTGCCAGCAGCCCCGGGAGGGGGGTTGAAGCTTTCTTT
v_call: TRBV7-9
clone_size: -
d_call: -
j_call: TRBJ1-1

cdr3_aa: CASSRDNGYGYTF
cdr3_nt: TGTGCCAGCAGTCGGGACAATGGCTATGGCTACACCTTC
v_call: TRBV12-3/TRBV12-4
clone_size: -
d_call: -
j_call: TRBJ1-2

cdr3_aa: CASSWSEDTQYF
cdr3_nt: TGTGCCAGCAGCTGGAGTGAGGATACGCAGTATTTT
v_call: TRBV6-6
clone_size: -
d_call: -
j_call: TRBJ2-3

cdr3_aa: CASSVGSGRDRVYF
cdr3_nt: TGTGCCAGCAGTGTGGGGAGCGGCCGGGACAGGGTTTATTTT
v_call: TRBV2
clone_size: -
d_call: TRBD1
j_call: TRBJ2-3

cdr3_aa: CASSQDRGPGQPQHF
cdr3_nt: TGTGCCAGCAGCCAGGACAGGGGCCCCGGGCAGCCCCAGCATTTT
v_call: TRBV3-1/TRBV3-2
clone_size: -
d_call: TRBD1
j_call: TRBJ1-5

cdr3_aa: CASSPQQGASGANVLTF
cdr3_nt: TGTGCCAGCTCACCGCAGCAGGGGGCCTCTGGGGCCAACGTCCTGACTTTC
v_call: TRBV18
clone_size: -
d_call: TRBD1
j_call: TRBJ2-6

cdr3_aa: CASSEAAVNTGELFF
cdr3_nt: TGTGCCAGCAGTGAAGCGGCGGTTAACACCGGGGAGCTGTTTTTT
v_call: TRBV2
clone_size: once
d_call: -
j_call: TRBJ2-2

cdr3_aa: CASSRAQGTQGPQHF
cdr3_nt: TGCGCCAGCAGCCGGGCACAGGGGACCCAAGGGCCCCAGCATTTT
v_call: TRBV4-1
clone_size: once
d_call: TRBD1
j_call: TRBJ1-5

cdr3_aa: CASSLGDRMWTEAFF
cdr3_nt: TGTGCCAGCAGCTTAGGGGACAGGATGTGGACTGAAGCTTTCTTT
v_call: TRBV7-2
clone_size: -
d_call: TRBD1
j_call: TRBJ1-1

cdr3_aa: CASSPSTESNYGYTF
cdr3_nt: TGTGCCAGCAGCCCATCGACAGAATCTAACTATGGCTACACCTTC
v_call: TRBV5-4
clone_size: -
d_call: -
j_call: TRBJ1-2

cdr3_aa: CASSGPGDRANTGELFF
cdr3_nt: TGTGCCAGCAGCGGTCCCGGTGACAGGGCGAACACCGGGGAGCTGTTTTTT
v_call: TRBV9
clone_size: -
d_call: TRBD1
j_call: TRBJ2-2

cdr3_aa: CASSTYREGNEKLFF
cdr3_nt: TGTGCCAGCAGCACTTATCGGGAGGGTAATGAAAAACTGTTTTTT
v_call: TRBV7-9
clone_size: -
d_call: -
j_call: TRBJ1-4

cdr3_aa: CASSWTGRPHNEQFF
cdr3_nt: TGTGCCAGCAGTTGGACAGGGAGGCCCCACAATGAGCAGTTCTTC
v_call: TRBV25-1
clone_size: -
d_call: TRBD1
j_call: TRBJ2-1

cdr3_aa: CASNQRGQGINTGELFF
cdr3_nt: TGTGCCAGCAACCAACGAGGACAGGGCATAAACACCGGGGAGCTGTTTTTT
v_call: TRBV11-3
clone_size: -
d_call: TRBD1
j_call: TRBJ2-2

cdr3_aa: CASSLDQGKEAFF
cdr3_nt: TGCGCCAGCAGCTTGGACCAGGGTAAGGAAGCTTTCTTT
v_call: TRBV5-1
clone_size: -
d_call: -
j_call: TRBJ1-1

cdr3_aa: CATPRTGEETQYF
cdr3_nt: TGTGCCACCCCCCGTACAGGGGAAGAGACCCAGTACTTC
v_call: TRBV6-5
clone_size: -
d_call: TRBD1
j_call: TRBJ2-5

cdr3_aa: CASSPTTGEDYGYTF
cdr3_nt: TGTGCCAGCAGCCCTACGACAGGGGAGGACTATGGCTACACCTTC
v_call: TRBV5-5
clone_size: -
d_call: TRBD1
j_call: TRBJ1-2

cdr3_aa: CASSEAGTDGEKLFF
cdr3_nt: TGTGCCAGCAGTGAGGCGGGGACAGACGGTGAAAAACTGTTTTTT
v_call: TRBV2
clone_size: -
d_call: TRBD1
j_call: TRBJ1-4

cdr3_aa: CSAGTRRNEQFF
cdr3_nt: TGCAGCGCCGGGACTAGGAGGAATGAGCAGTTCTTC
v_call: TRBV29-1
clone_size: -
d_call: TRBD2
j_call: TRBJ2-1

cdr3_aa: CATSRDSGIYGYTF
cdr3_nt: TGTGCCACCAGCAGGGACAGTGGTATCTATGGCTACACCTTC
v_call: TRBV15
clone_size: -
d_call: -
j_call: TRBJ1-2

cdr3_aa: CATSSQGYPEAFF
cdr3_nt: TGTGCCACCAGCTCTCAGGGTTACCCTGAAGCTTTCTTT
v_call: TRBV15
clone_size: -
d_call: -
j_call: TRBJ1-1

cdr3_aa: CASSRDRGNSPLHF
cdr3_nt: TGTGCCAGCAGTCGGGACAGGGGAAATTCACCCCTCCACTTT
v_call: TRBV7-8
clone_size: once
d_call: TRBD1
j_call: TRBJ1-6

cdr3_aa: CASSKGWTGGNTIYF
cdr3_nt: TGTGCCAGCAGTAAGGGTTGGACAGGGGGAAACACCATATATTTT
v_call: TRBV6-5
clone_size: -
d_call: TRBD1
j_call: TRBJ1-3

cdr3_aa: CASSEGGQGALGTQYF
cdr3_nt: TGTGCCAGCAGTGAAGGAGGACAGGGGGCGCTGGGGACCCAGTACTTC
v_call: TRBV25-1
clone_size: -
d_call: TRBD1
j_call: TRBJ2-5

cdr3_aa: CASSVDRGMTPLHF
cdr3_nt: TGTGCCAGCAGCGTCGACAGGGGGATGACACCCCTCCACTTT
v_call: TRBV5-4
clone_size: -
d_call: TRBD1
j_call: TRBJ1-6